The source of this TCR beta chain is a study of blood T cells in healthy people across ages. The CDR3 totals 15 residues. J gave up 3 bases and V 6 bases, and 9 bases lay outside the gene matches. Study conclusions and caveats: The diversity estimates, figures obtained from one million T cells, were considered underestimates.

Combining a sample-barcoded 5' primer with a J-beta primer mix, a second PCR ran for 7 to 11 cycles. Using its own MiXCR run on the 5' RACE reads, TCRdb lists one record per CDR3 protein. The sample shows roughly 800,000 distinct CDR3 sequences, roughly 25% of them seen only once. As to this clonotype: Its antigen is unidentified.

The same data also went into a second study, on T cells of mothers and their children.

What was sequenced was blood. The sequence came from a boy between 10 and 17 years old in good health. The genes are TRBV12-3 or TRBV12-4 and TRBJ1-1; 8 bases line up with TRBD1. The CDR3 reads CASRRTGTRDTEAFF. DNA for the CDR3: TGTGCCAGCAGAAGGACAGGGACACGGGACACTGAAGCTTTCTTT.